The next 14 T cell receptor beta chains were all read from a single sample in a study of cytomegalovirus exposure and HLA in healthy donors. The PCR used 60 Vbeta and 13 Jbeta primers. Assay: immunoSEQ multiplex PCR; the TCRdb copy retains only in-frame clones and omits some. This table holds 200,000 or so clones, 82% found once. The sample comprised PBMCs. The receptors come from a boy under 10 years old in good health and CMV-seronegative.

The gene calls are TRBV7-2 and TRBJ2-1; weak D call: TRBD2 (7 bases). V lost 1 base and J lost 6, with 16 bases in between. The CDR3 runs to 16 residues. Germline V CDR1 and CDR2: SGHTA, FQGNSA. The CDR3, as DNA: TGTGCCAGCAGCTTAGTAAGGCCGGGGGGCCGCAATGAGCAGTTCTTC. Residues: CASSLVRPGGRNEQFF.

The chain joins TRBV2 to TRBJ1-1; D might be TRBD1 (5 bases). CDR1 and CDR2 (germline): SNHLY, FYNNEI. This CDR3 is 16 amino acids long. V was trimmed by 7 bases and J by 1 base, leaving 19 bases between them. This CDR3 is CASTLIGGAKNTEAFF. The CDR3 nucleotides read TGTGCCAGCACCCTAATCGGGGGAGCCAAGAACACTGAAGCTTTCTTT.

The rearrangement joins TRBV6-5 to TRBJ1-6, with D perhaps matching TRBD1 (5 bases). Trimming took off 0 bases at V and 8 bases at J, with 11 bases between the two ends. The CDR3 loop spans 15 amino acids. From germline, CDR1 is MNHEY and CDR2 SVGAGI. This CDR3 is CASSYSGRVDSPLHF. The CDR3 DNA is TGTGCCAGCAGTTACTCGGGCAGGGTGGATTCACCCCTCCACTTT.

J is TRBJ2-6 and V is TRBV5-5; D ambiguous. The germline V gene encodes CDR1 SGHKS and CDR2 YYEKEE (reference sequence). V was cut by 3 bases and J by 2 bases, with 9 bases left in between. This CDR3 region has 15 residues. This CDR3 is CASSSILPGANVLTF. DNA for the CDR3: TGTGCCAGCAGCTCTATATTACCTGGGGCCAACGTCCTGACTTTC.

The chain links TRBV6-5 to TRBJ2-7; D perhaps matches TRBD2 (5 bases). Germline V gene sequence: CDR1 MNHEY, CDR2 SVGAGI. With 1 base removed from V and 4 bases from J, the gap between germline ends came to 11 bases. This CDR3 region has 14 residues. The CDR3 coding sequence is TGTGCCAGCAGTTACTTGGGGAGACATTACGAGCAGTACTTC. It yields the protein CASSYLGRHYEQYF.

CDR3 sequence reads: CASRLCRAEAFF. Written as DNA, the CDR3 is TGTGCAAGTCGCTTATGCCGCGCTGAAGCTTTCTTT. The gene calls are TRBV12-2 and TRBJ1-1. TRBV12-2 is a known pseudogene. This CDR3 contains 12 residues.

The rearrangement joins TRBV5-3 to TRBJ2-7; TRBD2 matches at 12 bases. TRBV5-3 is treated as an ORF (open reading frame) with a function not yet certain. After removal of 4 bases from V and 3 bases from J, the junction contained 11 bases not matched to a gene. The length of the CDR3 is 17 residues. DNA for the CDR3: TGTGCCAGAAGCCATCGACTAGCGGGGGCCGAAGTCTACGAGCAGTACTTC. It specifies CARSHRLAGAEVYEQYF.

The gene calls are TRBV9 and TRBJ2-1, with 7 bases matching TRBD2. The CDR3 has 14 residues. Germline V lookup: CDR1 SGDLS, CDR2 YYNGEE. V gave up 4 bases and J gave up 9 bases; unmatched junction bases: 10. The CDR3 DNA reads TGTGCCAGCAGCCCTGGACTAGTTGTGCCTGAGCAGTTCTTC. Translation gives CASSPGLVVPEQFF. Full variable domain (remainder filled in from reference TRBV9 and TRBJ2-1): DSGVTQTPKHLITATGQRVTLRCSPRSGDLSVYWYQQSLDQGLQFLIQYYNGEERAKGNILERFSAQQFPDLHSELNLSSLELGDSALYFCASSPGLVVPEQFFGPGTRLTVL.

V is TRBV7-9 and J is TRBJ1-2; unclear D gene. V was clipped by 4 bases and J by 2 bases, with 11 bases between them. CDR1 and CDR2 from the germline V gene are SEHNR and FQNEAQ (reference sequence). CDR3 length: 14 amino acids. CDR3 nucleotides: TGTGCCAGCAGCTCCGGGGTCTTAAACTATGGCTACACCTTC. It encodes CASSSGVLNYGYTF.

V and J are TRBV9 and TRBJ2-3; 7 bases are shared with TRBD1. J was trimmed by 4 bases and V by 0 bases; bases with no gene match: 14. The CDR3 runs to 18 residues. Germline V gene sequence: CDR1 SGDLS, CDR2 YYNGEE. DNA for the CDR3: TGTGCCAGCAGCGTAGCTCGGTCGGCAGGGGGTGTCGCAGATACGCAGTATTTT. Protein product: CASSVARSAGGVADTQYF.

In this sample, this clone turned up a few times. The CDR3 spells CASSQDSGPGELFF. In DNA form, the CDR3 reads TGTGCCAGCAGCCAAGACTCAGGGCCCGGGGAGCTGTTTTTT. The chain joins TRBV4-2 to TRBJ2-2; D is perhaps TRBD1 (5 bases). This CDR3 comprises 14 residues. The germline CDR1 and CDR2 sequences are LGHNA and YNFKEQ. Deletions cut 0 bases from V and 6 bases from J, with 8 bases between.

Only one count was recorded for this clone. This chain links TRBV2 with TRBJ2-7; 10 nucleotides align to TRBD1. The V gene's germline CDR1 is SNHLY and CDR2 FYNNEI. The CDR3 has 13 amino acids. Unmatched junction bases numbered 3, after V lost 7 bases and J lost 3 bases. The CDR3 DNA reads TGTGCCAGCACTAGGGACAGGGGCTACGAGCAGTACTTC. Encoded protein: CASTRDRGYEQYF.

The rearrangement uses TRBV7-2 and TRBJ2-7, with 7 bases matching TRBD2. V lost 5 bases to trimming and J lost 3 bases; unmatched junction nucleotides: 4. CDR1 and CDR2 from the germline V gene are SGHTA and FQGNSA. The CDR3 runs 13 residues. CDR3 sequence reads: CASSAREDYEQYF. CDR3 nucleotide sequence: TGTGCCAGCAGCGCCCGGGAGGACTACGAGCAGTACTTC.

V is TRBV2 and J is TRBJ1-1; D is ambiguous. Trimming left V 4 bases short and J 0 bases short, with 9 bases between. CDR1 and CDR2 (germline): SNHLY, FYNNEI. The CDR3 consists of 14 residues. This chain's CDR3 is CASSAMRVNTEAFF. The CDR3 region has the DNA TGTGCCAGCAGTGCAATGAGGGTGAACACTGAAGCTTTCTTT.